Detailed here is one T cell receptor beta chain. Its antigen is currently unknown. Germline trimming cut 5 bases from V and 8 bases from J; bases unmatched to any gene: 10. The CDR3 has 16 amino acids. Germline assignment: CDR1 SGHTA and CDR2 FQGNSA. The sample belongs to a study of beta chain features in type 1 diabetes. Study-wide results and caveats: Healthy donors had naive, central memory and Treg TCRB repertoires that appeared less similar than those seen among patients. Among all four CD4+ subsets, Type 1 diabetes patients had TCRB CDR3s that were moderately but significantly shorter.

The investigators reverse transcribed all of the isolated RNA, so they sequenced expressed TCRB transcripts. The data were produced by immunoSEQ multiplex PCR, yet TCRdb's version contains in-frame clones alone and is incomplete. The repertoire holds 300,000 to 350,000 clones, 11% to 15% seen once, with under 8.5% in the top ten. The rearrangement uses TRBV7-2 and TRBJ2-1; the match to TRBD2 covers 12 bases. Material: central memory CD4+ T cells from blood. The receptor comes from a man aged 25-40 years in good health. CDR3 in amino acids: CASSPARLAGGDEQFF. DNA of the CDR3: TGTGCCAGCAGCCCGGCGAGGCTAGCGGGGGGGGATGAGCAGTTCTTC.